This TCR beta chain originates from a study of Graves' ophthalmopathy and Graves' hyperthyroidism. The overall study: Where ophthalmopathy was absent within 18 months of follow-up, hyperthyroidism was stable.

The CDR3 contains 17 residues. V dropped 1 base and J dropped 2; count of bases not matched to a gene: 5. Germline CDR1 SGHDN, CDR2 FVKESK. Regarding the study as a whole: Ophthalmopathy and stable hyperthyroidism were discriminated by a 13-signature model, with about 91% sensitivity and approximately 81% specificity. Appearing in blood as well were most expanded thyroid clonotypes above 0.001 frequency.

Concerning this clonotype itself: The target antigen is unknown.

Amplified TCR beta CDR3 regions were obtained using RNA transcripts as template. Second-round multiplex PCR followed a first-round RT-PCR using HTBI primers. Via MiXCR, TCRdb re-called the multiplex PCR reads, giving one row per CDR3 protein. Of over a million distinct CDR3 sequences detected, about 40% appear once; the ten largest clones hold 11%. The chain recombines TRBV14 with TRBJ1-6; 7 positions match TRBD1. Sequenced material: peripheral blood or thyroid tissue (not recorded which). This sequence originates from an adult man with Graves' hyperthyroidism. The CDR3 here is CASSQVFGTAYNSPLHF. CDR3 bases: TGTGCCAGCAGCCAAGTGTTTGGGACAGCCTATAATTCACCCCTCCACTTT.